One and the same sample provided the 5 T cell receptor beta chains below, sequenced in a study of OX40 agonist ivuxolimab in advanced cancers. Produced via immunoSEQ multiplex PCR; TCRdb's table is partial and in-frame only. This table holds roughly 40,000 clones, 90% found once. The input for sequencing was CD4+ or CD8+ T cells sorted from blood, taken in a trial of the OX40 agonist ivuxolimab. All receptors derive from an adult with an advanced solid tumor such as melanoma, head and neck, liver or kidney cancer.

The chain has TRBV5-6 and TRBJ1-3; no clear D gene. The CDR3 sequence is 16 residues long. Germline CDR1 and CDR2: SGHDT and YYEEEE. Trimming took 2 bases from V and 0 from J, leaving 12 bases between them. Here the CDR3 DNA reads TGTGCCAGCAGCTTTGTCGATGGAAGCTCTGGAAACACCATATATTTT. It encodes CASSFVDGSSGNTIYF. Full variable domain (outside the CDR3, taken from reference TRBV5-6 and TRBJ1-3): DAGVTQSPTHLIKTRGQQVTLRCSPKSGHDTVSWYQQALGQGPQFIFQYYEEEERQRGNFPDRFSGHQFPNYSSELNVNALLLGDSALYLCASSFVDGSSGNTIYFGEGSWLTVV.

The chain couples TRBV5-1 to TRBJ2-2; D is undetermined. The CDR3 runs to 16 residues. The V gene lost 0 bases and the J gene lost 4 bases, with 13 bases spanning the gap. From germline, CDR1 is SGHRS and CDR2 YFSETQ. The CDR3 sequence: CASSLGLRDGTGELFF. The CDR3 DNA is TGCGCCAGCAGCTTGGGCCTTCGAGACGGCACCGGGGAGCTGTTTTTT.

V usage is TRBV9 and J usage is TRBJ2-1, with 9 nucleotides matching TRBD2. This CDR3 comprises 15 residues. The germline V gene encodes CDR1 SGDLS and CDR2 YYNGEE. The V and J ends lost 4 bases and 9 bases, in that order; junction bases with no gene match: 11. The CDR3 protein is CASSIIAGAGREQFF. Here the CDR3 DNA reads TGTGCCAGCAGCATAATAGCGGGAGCGGGGCGTGAGCAGTTCTTC.

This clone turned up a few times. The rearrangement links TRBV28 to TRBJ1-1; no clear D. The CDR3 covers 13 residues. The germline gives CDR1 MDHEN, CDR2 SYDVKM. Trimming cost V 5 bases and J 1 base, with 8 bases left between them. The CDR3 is CASSRLTNTEAFF. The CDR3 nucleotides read TGTGCCAGCAGTAGACTGACGAACACTGAAGCTTTCTTT.

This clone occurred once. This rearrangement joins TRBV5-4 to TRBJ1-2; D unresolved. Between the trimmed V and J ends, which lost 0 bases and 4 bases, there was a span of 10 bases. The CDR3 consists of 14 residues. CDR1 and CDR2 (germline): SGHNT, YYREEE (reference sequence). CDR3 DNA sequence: TGTGCCAGCAGCTTGGCCCAAGGATTCTATGGCTACACCTTC. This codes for CASSLAQGFYGYTF.